The next 26 T cell receptor beta chains were all read from a single sample in a study of blood T cells in healthy people across ages. Sample-barcoded 5' priming and a J-beta primer mix drove a second PCR of roughly 7 to 11 cycles. TCRdb reanalysed the 5' RACE reads using MiXCR and keeps one entry per CDR3 protein. This table has approximately 2,000,000 distinct CDR3 sequences, 39% appearing once. What was sequenced was blood. The receptors derive from a human donor in good health.

This clonotype showed up just a few times. CDR3 sequence (DNA): TGTGCCACCAGTGATTGGGCTAGCGGGGACCTAGGGGAGACCCAGTACTTC. Protein: CATSDWASGDLGETQYF. This sequence joins TRBV24-1 and TRBJ2-5; TRBD2 agrees at 9 bases. With 2 bases clipped from V and 5 bases from J, the junction kept 11 bases outside the gene matches. Per the germline V gene, CDR1 is KGHDR and CDR2 is SFDVKD. The CDR3 covers 17 residues.

This clonotype was picked up a small number of times. The V and J genes are TRBV24-1 and TRBJ2-7; 7 bases fit TRBD1. Germline CDR1 KGHDR, CDR2 SFDVKD. V lost 5 bases and J lost 2; bases outside the gene matches: 2. The CDR3 has 13 amino acids. DNA of the CDR3: TGTGCCACCAGTGGAGGGGGCACCTACGAGCAGTACTTC. Translated: CATSGGGTYEQYF.

This clonotype has a handful of counts. This chain uses TRBV11-3 with TRBJ1-5; 7 bases are a match to TRBD1. CDR1 is SGHNT, CDR2 YENEEA, per germline. The V gene end was trimmed by 1 base and the J gene end by 7 bases; junction bases not matched to a gene: 13. The CDR3 spans 17 residues. CDR3 nucleotides: TGTGCCAGCAGCTTAGTTGGAGGCGACAGGGTAAGGCAGCCCCAGCATTTT. This encodes CASSLVGGDRVRQPQHF.

The chain is built from TRBV12-3 or TRBV12-4 and TRBJ2-7; a possible D gene is TRBD1 (5 bases). The CDR3 totals 14 residues. The V and J ends lost 3 bases and 4 bases respectively, with 13 bases between them. CDR3 nucleotide sequence: TGTGCCAGCAGTTTGCCCGGACACATTTACGAGCAGTACTTC. Its translation: CASSLPGHIYEQYF.

The chain employs TRBV11-3 and TRBJ2-1, with a tentative D call TRBD2 (5 bases). The CDR3 loop spans 16 amino acids. Trimming left V 4 bases short and J 0 bases short, with 13 bases between. Germline V gene sequence: CDR1 SGHNT, CDR2 YENEEA. The CDR3 region is CASSSRHTSSYNEQFF. Written as DNA, the CDR3 is TGTGCCAGCAGCTCGCGACACACTAGCTCCTACAATGAGCAGTTCTTC.

The chain carries TRBV7-3 and TRBJ2-7; D is perhaps TRBD2 (7 bases). This CDR3 has 15 residues. Germline loops: CDR1 SGHTA, CDR2 FQGTGA. The germline V and J ends were trimmed by 6 bases and 3 bases, with 18 bases remaining between them. This chain's CDR3 is CASSRGASDRYEQYF. CDR3 DNA: TGTGCCAGCAGTCGGGGGGCGTCGGATCGCTACGAGCAGTACTTC.

This clonotype was seen more than once but under ten times. The chain carries TRBV29-1 and TRBJ2-2; 9 bases align to TRBD1. The germline V gene encodes CDR1 SQVTM and CDR2 ANQGSEA. Trimming cost V 3 bases and J 4 bases; bases outside gene matches: 3. CDR3 size: 14 residues. In nucleotides, the CDR3 is TGCAGCGTTGACACAGGGGGCGGCACCGGGGAGCTGTTTTTT. Translation: CSVDTGGGTGELFF.

This clonotype was seen many times. The chain couples TRBV6-2 or TRBV6-3 to TRBJ2-1; 7 positions agree with TRBD2. CDR3 length: 14 residues. The V and J ends lost 5 bases and 4 bases, in that order; junction bases with no gene match: 5. Germline-derived CDR1 and CDR2 are MNHEY and SVGEGT. Here the CDR3 reads CASSQRGDYNEQFF. Written as DNA, the CDR3 is TGTGCCAGCAGTCAACGGGGGGATTACAATGAGCAGTTCTTC.

This clonotype was recorded many times. This rearrangement joins TRBV20-1 to TRBJ1-1; D gene unclear. The germline V gene has CDR1 DFQATT and CDR2 SNEGSKA (reference sequence). V lost 3 bases and J 1 base, leaving 3 bases between the germline ends. The CDR3 covers 11 residues. DNA of the CDR3: TGCAGTGCTAGTCGGAACACTGAAGCTTTCTTT. Residues: CSASRNTEAFF.

This clonotype has just a few counts. The V gene is TRBV13, the J gene TRBJ2-5; D might be TRBD1 or TRBD2, each matching 5 bases. Germline-derived CDR1 and CDR2 are PRHDT and FYEKMQ (reference sequence). The CDR3 loop spans 15 amino acids. V was trimmed by 7 bases and J by 11 bases, leaving 26 bases between them. CDR3 DNA sequence: TGTGCCAGCAAAAGAGGGCAGCAAGGGACCTACGTGCAGTACTTC. Translated, it gives CASKRGQQGTYVQYF.

The chain uses TRBV20-1 and TRBJ2-1; 9 nucleotides match TRBD1. After removal of 7 bases from V and 1 base from J, the junction contained 5 bases not matched to a gene. The CDR3 consists of 14 residues. The germline CDR1 and CDR2 sequences are DFQATT and SNEGSKA (reference sequence). This CDR3 reads CSDRDRVSYNEQFF. The CDR3 bases are TGCAGTGATAGGGACAGGGTATCCTACAATGAGCAGTTCTTC.

This clonotype showed up just a few times. The chain has TRBV20-1 and TRBJ1-5; TRBD1 matches at 7 bases. Germline CDR1 is DFQATT and CDR2 is SNEGSKA (reference sequence). The CDR3 contains 13 residues. V dropped 3 bases and J dropped 5; count of bases not matched to a gene: 4. The CDR3 nucleotides are TGCAGTGCTAGGGGACAGAGAGATCAGCCCCAGCATTTT. It encodes CSARGQRDQPQHF.

The chain carries TRBV11-1 and TRBJ1-4; 8 bases map to TRBD1. Germline loops: CDR1 SGHAT, CDR2 FQDESV (reference sequence). J was trimmed by 8 bases and V by 5 bases; bases with no gene match: 4. The CDR3 covers 13 residues. The CDR3 coding sequence is TGTGCCAGCAGCGGACAGGGTCGGGAAAAACTGTTTTTT. This sequence encodes CASSGQGREKLFF.

The chain has TRBV20-1 and TRBJ1-3; TRBD1 is a possible D gene (6 bases). Germline V gene sequence: CDR1 DFQATT, CDR2 SNEGSKA (reference sequence). The CDR3 extends over 15 amino acids. The ends were cut back, 3 bases at V and 0 bases at J, with 12 bases in the middle. In DNA, the CDR3 is TGCAGTGCTAGTGAAGACAGGTCCTCTGGAAACACCATATATTTT. Protein product: CSASEDRSSGNTIYF.

The V call is TRBV7-9, the J call TRBJ2-5; no clear D gene. CDR1 and CDR2 from the germline V gene are SEHNR and FQNEAQ (reference sequence). The CDR3 is made up of 14 amino acids. V dropped 1 base and J dropped 4 bases, with 10 bases sitting between them. CDR3 in amino acids: CASSLGHWGETQYF. As DNA, the CDR3 is TGTGCCAGCAGCTTAGGCCATTGGGGAGAGACCCAGTACTTC.

The chain recombines TRBV5-1 with TRBJ1-2; D is possibly TRBD1 (5 bases). The CDR3 extends over 14 amino acids. V lost 4 bases to trimming and J lost 6 bases, with 16 bases between them. Looked up from germline, CDR1 is SGHRS and CDR2 is YFSETQ. The CDR3 coding sequence is TGCGCCAGCAGCCGGGAATCGACGGGGCATGGCTACACCTTC. Its protein product is CASSRESTGHGYTF.

The chain is built from TRBV7-2 and TRBJ2-7, with TRBD1 matching 7 bases. CDR1 is SGHTA, CDR2 FQGNSA, per germline. This CDR3 has 14 amino acids. The V and J ends lost 5 bases and 2 bases, in that order; junction bases with no gene match: 6. The CDR3 region has the DNA TGTGCCAGCAGCCGGGGACAGATGACCTACGAGCAGTACTTC. Translation gives CASSRGQMTYEQYF.

The V call is TRBV20-1, the J call TRBJ2-3; D gene unclear. The CDR3 spans 13 residues. Per the germline V gene, CDR1 is DFQATT and CDR2 is SNEGSKA (reference sequence). With 6 bases removed from V and 1 base from J, the gap between germline ends came to 11 bases. The CDR3 DNA sequence: TGCAGTGCCAATCACGAGGGCACAGATACGCAGTATTTT. This sequence encodes CSANHEGTDTQYF.

This rearrangement joins TRBV7-2 to TRBJ2-3; 16 bases are shared with TRBD2. V lost 1 base and J lost 2; bases outside the gene matches: 9. Germline CDR1 reads SGHTA; CDR2 reads FQGNSA. The CDR3 extends over 20 amino acids. The CDR3 protein is CASSLVRGTSGGALTDTQYF. Written as DNA, the CDR3 is TGTGCCAGCAGCTTAGTGCGGGGGACTAGCGGGGGGGCCCTCACAGATACGCAGTATTTT.

In its sample, this clonotype was seen a few times. V usage is TRBV12-3 or TRBV12-4 and J usage is TRBJ1-3, with unresolved D. There are 14 residues in the CDR3. Trimming pared 7 bases from V and 4 bases from J, leaving 14 bases between. The CDR3 nucleotides read TGTGCCAGCACCAGAACGGGTGCCGGAAACACCATATATTTT. Translating it yields CASTRTGAGNTIYF.

This clonotype showed up just a few times. The genes are TRBV5-6 and TRBJ1-4, with 8 bases lining up with TRBD1. The CDR3 spans 15 residues. Unmatched junction bases numbered 7, after V lost 2 bases and J lost 7 bases. The germline V gene encodes CDR1 SGHDT and CDR2 YYEEEE. The chain's CDR3 is CASSFRTGTGEKLFF. CDR3 DNA sequence: TGTGCCAGCAGCTTCCGGACAGGGACGGGTGAAAAACTGTTTTTT.

About this clonotype itself: The germline gene is not matched at one end of the junction; a read error may be the cause. The chain has TRBV4-3 and TRBJ2-7; 7 positions match TRBD1. The CDR3 is 15 amino acids. Germline V gene lookup returns CDR1 LGHNA and CDR2 YSLEER. The CDR3 region has the DNA TGTGCCAGCAGCCAAGATCAGGGACAGTCCTACGAGCAGTACTTC. Encoded protein: CASSQDQGQSYEQYF.

The chain is built from TRBV7-2 and TRBJ2-6; D not resolved. Germline lookup yields CDR1 SGHTA and CDR2 FQGNSA. This CDR3 region has 15 residues. V was shortened by 1 base and J by 4 bases, with 8 bases between the two germline ends. CDR3 sequence: CASSLVRFGANVLTF. In DNA, the CDR3 is TGTGCCAGCAGCTTAGTAAGATTCGGGGCCAACGTCCTGACTTTC.

This clonotype has more than one count but fewer than ten. The chain employs TRBV4-1 and TRBJ2-1, with D possibly TRBD1 on 5 matching bases. V shed 0 bases and J shed 5 bases, with 14 bases lying between them. The CDR3 runs 16 residues. Germline V gene lookup returns CDR1 MGHRA and CDR2 YSYEKL. The CDR3 sequence: CASSQDTGSTHNEQFF. In nucleotides, the CDR3 is TGCGCCAGCAGCCAAGATACAGGTTCGACTCACAATGAGCAGTTCTTC.

The chain joins TRBV12-3 or TRBV12-4 to TRBJ2-1, with D possibly TRBD1 on 6 matching bases. The CDR3 extends over 14 amino acids. Trimming cost V 3 bases and J 6 bases, with 12 bases left between them. Here the CDR3 DNA reads TGTGCCAGCAGTTTTCAAACAGGGCTCAATGAGCAGTTCTTC. Translation: CASSFQTGLNEQFF.

As to this clonotype: Here the CDR3 omits its conserved ending phenylalanine or tryptophan, so a read error is the likely source. The DNA for the CDR3 is TGTGCCAGCAGCCATCCTGGGCCTTTGACGCTGCAGGGCTACACCCTC. It codes for CASSHPGPLTLQGYTL. This chain links TRBV11-3 with TRBJ1-2; D ambiguous. This CDR3 contains 16 residues. Between the trimmed V and J ends, which lost 5 bases and 8 bases, there was a span of 24 bases. Germline V CDR1 and CDR2: SGHNT, YENEEA.